The 25 T cell receptor beta chains below come from one sample, sequenced in a study of cytomegalovirus exposure and HLA in healthy donors. PCR amplification relied on 60 Vbeta primers (plus 13 Jbeta primers). Method: immunoSEQ multiplex PCR; TCRdb's copy keeps in-frame clones and lacks some. The table records about 83,000 clones, under 80% of them present only once. Material: PBMCs. The receptors derive from a man between 60 and 70 years old in good health and CMV-seronegative.

CDR3 in amino acids: CASARGLAGGGETQYF. The CDR3 nucleotides are TGTGCTAGTGCGAGGGGGCTAGCGGGGGGTGGAGAGACCCAGTACTTC. The V gene is TRBV12-5, the J gene TRBJ2-5; 11 bases are shared with TRBD2. Trimming took 7 bases from V and 4 from J; bases not matched to a gene: 11. CDR1 is LGHNT and CDR2 is FRNRAP in the germline V gene. The CDR3 is 16 residues long.

V gene TRBV12-2 combines with J gene TRBJ2-3; the D call in the table, TRBD2, was not verified against the DNA. TRBV12-2 is a known pseudogene. The CDR3 covers 14 residues. CDR3 in DNA: TGTGCAAAAGGACCTAGCGGGGGGGCAGATACGCAGTATTTT. This gives the protein CAKGPSGGADTQYF.

The rearrangement joins TRBV18 to TRBJ1-2; D gene uncertain. V was pared by 4 bases and J by 8 bases, with 14 bases between. This CDR3 comprises 13 residues. Germline V gene lookup returns CDR1 KGHSH and CDR2 LQKENI. The CDR3 DNA reads as TGTGCCAGCTCACGTGCTTGGGAGGGCGGCTACACCTTC. Residues: CASSRAWEGGYTF.

The chain combines TRBV11-2 with TRBJ2-2, with TRBD1 as a possible D gene (6 bases). The V end lost 4 bases, the J end lost 7 bases, and 10 bases lay between the germline ends. The germline gives CDR1 SGHAT, CDR2 FQNNGV. The CDR3 is 13 amino acids. CDR3 region: CASSSGQFGELFF. CDR3 in DNA: TGTGCCAGCAGCTCCGGACAGTTCGGGGAGCTGTTTTTT. The full variable domain, completed using reference TRBV11-2 and TRBJ2-2, is EAGVAQSPRYKIIEKRQSVAFWCNPISGHATLYWYQQILGQGPKLLIQFQNNGVVDDSQLPKDRFSAERLKGVDSTLKIQPAKLEDSAVYLCASSSGQFGELFFGEGSRLTVL.

This chain joins TRBV10-3 and TRBJ1-5, with D perhaps TRBD1 (5 bases). Germline values: CDR1 ENHRY, CDR2 SYGVKD. The germline V and J ends were trimmed by 4 bases and 2 bases, with 15 bases remaining between them. This CDR3 comprises 16 residues. The CDR3, as DNA: TGTGCCATCAGTGGGGGAGGGGCCGAGGGCAATCAGCCCCAGCATTTT. It specifies CAISGGGAEGNQPQHF.

The chain employs TRBV11-2 and TRBJ2-7; 8 bases line up with TRBD2. The CDR3 is made up of 15 amino acids. Germline-derived CDR1 and CDR2 are SGHAT and FQNNGV. Unmatched junction bases numbered 6, after V lost 1 base and J lost 4 bases. The CDR3 DNA is TGTGCCAGCAGCTTAGCCGGGGGGGCCGGGTACGAGCAGTACTTC. Its translation is CASSLAGGAGYEQYF.

The chain uses TRBV30 and TRBJ1-3; a weak D match, TRBD1 (6 bases). The germline V and J ends were trimmed by 0 bases and 3 bases, with 15 bases remaining between them. In germline, CDR1 is GTSNPN, CDR2 SVGIG (reference sequence). CDR3 length equals 16 residues. In DNA, the CDR3 is TGTGCCTGGAGTGTACGGGAAGGGGGATATGGAAACACCATATATTTT. The encoded protein is CAWSVREGGYGNTIYF.

The chain carries TRBV5-5 and TRBJ2-5; TRBD2 is a possible D gene (7 bases). The J call may be in error: the DNA end matches TRBJ2-7 better. Germline loops: CDR1 SGHKS, CDR2 YYEKEE (reference sequence). The CDR3 loop spans 15 amino acids. DNA for the CDR3: TGTGCCAGCAGCTTGGAACAGGGAGGGACCTACGAGCAGTACTTC. Translation gives CASSLEQGGTYEQYF.

Details on this clone: Other DNA sequences in this specimen translate into the identical CDR3. The chain joins TRBV5-1 to TRBJ1-5; 8 bases are a match to TRBD1. J was trimmed by 7 bases and V by 0 bases; bases with no gene match: 3. There are 14 residues in the CDR3. CDR1 is SGHRS, CDR2 YFSETQ, per germline. DNA for the CDR3: TGCGCCAGCAGCTTGGGGACAGGGAACCAGCCCCAGCATTTT. Protein sequence: CASSLGTGNQPQHF. Filled out from reference TRBV5-1 and TRBJ1-5, the complete variable domain reads KAGVTQTPRYLIKTRGQQVTLSCSPISGHRSVSWYQQTPGQGLQFLFEYFSETQRNKGNFPGRFSGRQFSNSRSEMNVSTLELGDSALYLCASSLGTGNQPQHFGDGTRLSIL.

The chain uses TRBV6-1 and TRBJ1-6; 7 nucleotides match TRBD1. Germline V CDR1 and CDR2: MNHNS, SASEGT. V was clipped by 8 bases and J by 12 bases; unmatched bases: 10. The CDR3 runs to 13 residues. The CDR3: CASGDSLVVPLHF. CDR3 nucleotide sequence: TGTGCCAGCGGGGACAGCTTGGTCGTACCCCTCCACTTT.

This clone was counted a single time. The chain carries TRBV9 and TRBJ2-3; possibly TRBD2 for D (6 bases). From germline, CDR1 is SGDLS and CDR2 YYNGEE. This CDR3 region has 15 residues. The V gene lost 0 bases and the J gene lost 3 bases, with 11 bases spanning the gap. The CDR3 DNA reads TGTGCCAGCAGCGTAGAGGCAGGAGGGACAGATACGCAGTATTTT. Translation: CASSVEAGGTDTQYF.

This chain uses TRBV5-4 with TRBJ2-7; D is unresolved. Trimming took off 1 base at V and 6 bases at J, with 11 bases between the two ends. CDR1 SGHNT and CDR2 YYREEE come from the germline V gene (reference sequence). There are 13 residues in the CDR3. CDR3 nucleotides: TGTGCCAGCAGCTTGATCAGGTTGGGCGAGCAGTACTTC. This encodes CASSLIRLGEQYF.

The genes are TRBV30 and TRBJ2-6, with D maybe TRBD2 (5 bases). The CDR3 contains 14 residues. Germline V gives CDR1 GTSNPN, CDR2 SVGIG (reference sequence). The V and J ends lost 8 bases and 2 bases respectively, with 13 bases between them. Here the CDR3 reads CAGNFGAGANVLTF. The CDR3 region has the DNA TGTGCCGGGAATTTCGGGGCTGGGGCCAACGTCCTGACTTTC.

The chain is built from TRBV4-1 and TRBJ2-7, with a weak D call TRBD2 (7 bases). CDR3 length equals 18 residues. Trimming stripped 0 bases from V and 4 bases from J, with 22 bases between. Germline loops: CDR1 MGHRA, CDR2 YSYEKL. The DNA of the CDR3 is TGCGCCAGCAGCCAAGAGCCCCTCGGGGGGCAGGGTTCTTACGAGCAGTACTTC. It yields the protein CASSQEPLGGQGSYEQYF.

The chain joins TRBV2 to TRBJ1-5; TRBD1 aligns across 7 bases. The CDR3 has 13 amino acids. Germline CDR1 is SNHLY and CDR2 is FYNNEI. The junction had 5 bases not matched to a gene; V was cut back by 9 bases and J by 3 bases. For the CDR3, the DNA is TGTGCCAGTAGACAGGGCCTCAATCAGCCCCAGCATTTT. Protein: CASRQGLNQPQHF.

The chain is built from TRBV2 and TRBJ2-7; 9 bases agree with TRBD1. Unmatched junction bases numbered 16, after V lost 4 bases and J lost 3 bases. Germline loops: CDR1 SNHLY, CDR2 FYNNEI. The CDR3 runs to 18 residues. CDR3 protein: CASSGDRDLMGPLYEQYF. CDR3 in DNA: TGTGCCAGCAGTGGGGACAGGGATTTAATGGGTCCCCTCTACGAGCAGTACTTC. Supplemented by reference TRBV2 and TRBJ2-7, the full variable domain reads EPEVTQTPSHQVTQMGQEVILRCVPISNHLYFYWYRQILGQKVEFLVSFYNNEISEKSEIFDDQFSVERPDGSNFTLKIRSTKLEDSAMYFCASSGDRDLMGPLYEQYFGPGTRLTVT.

This chain joins TRBV7-3 and TRBJ2-5, with 12 bases lining up with TRBD2. The CDR3 runs 15 residues. Germline CDR1 is SGHTA and CDR2 is FQGTGA. The ends lost 5 bases at V and 7 bases at J; junction bases unmatched: 8. CDR3 sequence reads: CASSALAGGPGTQYF. DNA of the CDR3: TGTGCCAGCAGCGCCCTAGCGGGGGGGCCGGGGACCCAGTACTTC. Complete variable domain (other parts from reference TRBV7-3 and TRBJ2-5): GAGVSQTPSNKVTEKGKYVELRCDPISGHTALYWYRQSLGQGPEFLIYFQGTGAADDSGLPNDRFFAVRPEGSVSTLKIQRTERGDSAVYLCASSALAGGPGTQYFGPGTRLLVL.

V usage is TRBV9 and J usage is TRBJ2-1, with D maybe TRBD2 (5 bases). Germline V gene lookup returns CDR1 SGDLS and CDR2 YYNGEE. CDR3 length: 16 amino acids. V gave up 0 bases and J gave up 5 bases, with 15 bases separating them. The CDR3 sequence is CASSVDLAGYDNEQFF. DNA for the CDR3: TGTGCCAGCAGCGTAGATCTAGCTGGGTACGACAATGAGCAGTTCTTC. The variable domain in full, completed from reference TRBV9 and TRBJ2-1, reads DSGVTQTPKHLITATGQRVTLRCSPRSGDLSVYWYQQSLDQGLQFLIQYYNGEERAKGNILERFSAQQFPDLHSELNLSSLELGDSALYFCASSVDLAGYDNEQFFGPGTRLTVL.

The chain uses TRBV30 and TRBJ1-5; a weak D match, TRBD1 (5 bases). CDR1 is GTSNPN and CDR2 is SVGIG in the germline V gene (reference sequence). V gave up 1 base and J gave up 5 bases, with 15 bases separating them. The CDR3 has 15 amino acids. Here the CDR3 DNA reads TGTGCCTGGAGTGCTCTGCGGGGCTCTGATCAGCCCCAGCATTTT. Protein product: CAWSALRGSDQPQHF.

This clone appeared once. The CDR3 sequence is CAWSVSFQGINNEQFF. DNA for the CDR3: TGTGCCTGGAGTGTATCCTTCCAGGGAATTAACAATGAGCAGTTCTTC. The chain combines TRBV30 with TRBJ2-1; D is possibly TRBD1 (5 bases). Germline CDR1 GTSNPN, CDR2 SVGIG (reference sequence). The CDR3 sequence is 16 residues long. The germline V and J ends were trimmed by 0 bases and 5 bases, with 17 bases remaining between them.

This rearrangement joins TRBV11-2 to TRBJ2-3; TRBD2 aligns across 14 bases. V was clipped by 2 bases and J by 6 bases; unmatched bases: 4. Germline values: CDR1 SGHAT, CDR2 FQNNGV. This CDR3 has 16 amino acids. CDR3 in amino acids: CASSLRLAGGRDTQYF. Written as DNA, the CDR3 is TGTGCCAGCAGCTTAAGACTAGCGGGGGGGCGTGATACGCAGTATTTT.

This clone came up a few times. The chain is built from TRBV14 and TRBJ1-1; D remains ambiguous. With 3 bases removed from V and 1 base from J, the gap between germline ends came to 9 bases. The V gene's germline CDR1 is SGHDN and CDR2 FVKESK. The CDR3 covers 14 residues. DNA of the CDR3: TGTGCCAGCAGCCAGCGGGCCGCGAACACTGAAGCTTTCTTT. Translation gives CASSQRAANTEAFF. The full variable domain, in which reference TRBV14 and TRBJ1-1 provide the parts outside the CDR3, is EAGVTQFPSHSVIEKGQTVTLRCDPISGHDNLYWYRRVMGKEIKFLLHFVKESKQDESGMPNNRFLAERTGGTYSTLKVQPAELEDSGVYFCASSQRAANTEAFFGQGTRLTVV.

This rearrangement joins TRBV2 to TRBJ1-2; a weak D match, TRBD1 (5 bases). Trimming took off 4 bases at V and 1 base at J, with 7 bases between the two ends. Germline V gives CDR1 SNHLY, CDR2 FYNNEI. CDR3 length equals 13 residues. CDR3 protein: CASSGRGNYGYTF. For the CDR3, the DNA is TGTGCCAGCAGTGGAAGGGGTAACTATGGCTACACCTTC.

V and J are TRBV13 and TRBJ1-6; a possible D gene is TRBD1 (6 bases). The V gene's germline CDR1 is PRHDT and CDR2 FYEKMQ (reference sequence). The CDR3 is 14 amino acids. The germline V and J ends were trimmed by 3 bases and 6 bases, with 9 bases remaining between them. The CDR3 coding sequence is TGTGCCAGCAGCTTCAGGGGTTCTAATTCACCCCTCCACTTT. Translated, it gives CASSFRGSNSPLHF.

V gene TRBV7-9 combines with J gene TRBJ1-2, with TRBD1 identical over 9 bases. The germline V gene has CDR1 SEHNR and CDR2 FQNEAQ (reference sequence). V trimming: 0 bases; J trimming: 6 bases; junction bases outside the gene matches: 8. This CDR3 has 16 amino acids. The DNA for the CDR3 is TGTGCCAGCAGCTTAGCGCTCCTGGGACAGGGAGATGGCTACACCTTC. Translated, it gives CASSLALLGQGDGYTF.